This TCR beta chain was observed in a study of OX40 agonist ivuxolimab in advanced cancers. About the research overall: Dosing consisted of intravenous ivuxolimab at 0.01 to 10 mg/kg every 2 weeks.

TCRdb's table, derived via immunoSEQ multiplex PCR, lists solely in-frame clones and lacks some. The top ten clones hold roughly 2% of a sample with about 100,000 clones, about 96% of them seen once. Germline loops: CDR1 SGHVS, CDR2 FNYEAQ. V gave up 5 bases and J gave up 1 base; unmatched junction bases: 7. CDR3 length equals 15 residues. The clonotype comes from an adult with an advanced solid tumor such as melanoma, head and neck, liver or kidney cancer. The source material was CD4+ or CD8+ T cells sorted from blood, sampled in a trial of the OX40 agonist ivuxolimab. The rearrangement uses TRBV7-6 and TRBJ2-7, with 8 bases aligning to TRBD1. The CDR3 nucleotides read TGTGCCAGCAGCCTCGGACAGGGAAGATCCTACGAGCAGTACTTC. Its translation: CASSLGQGRSYEQYF. The full variable domain, rest sourced from reference TRBV7-6 and TRBJ2-7, is GAGVSQSPRYKVTKRGQDVALRCDPISGHVSLYWYRQALGQGPEFLTYFNYEAQQDKSGLPNDRFSAERPEGSISTLTIQRTEQRDSAMYRCASSLGQGRSYEQYFGPGTRLTVT.